Listed here are 28 T cell receptor beta chains from one sample, sequenced in a study of cytomegalovirus exposure and HLA in healthy donors. Primers for the PCR totalled 60 Vbeta and 13 Jbeta. Generated by immunoSEQ multiplex PCR, the TCRdb table keeps only in-frame clones and is missing some. Of about 140,000 clones listed, roughly 80% are singletons. Sequencing used PBMCs. The source is a female donor in good health and CMV-seronegative.

V is TRBV6-1 and J is TRBJ1-3; 8 nucleotides match TRBD1. The CDR3 has 17 residues. In germline, CDR1 is MNHNS, CDR2 SASEGT. The ends lost 1 base at V and 0 bases at J; junction bases unmatched: 5. The CDR3 region has the DNA TGTGCCAGCAGTGAAGTGGGGACAGGTCACTCTGGAAACACCATATATTTT. Translating gives CASSEVGTGHSGNTIYF.

The genes are TRBV13 and TRBJ2-7; D is unresolved. The CDR3 has 13 amino acids. Germline V gene sequence: CDR1 PRHDT, CDR2 FYEKMQ (reference sequence). V was trimmed by 4 bases and J by 11 bases, leaving 18 bases between them. CDR3 in amino acids: CASSSSPRQAKYF. In nucleotides, the CDR3 is TGTGCCAGCAGCTCCTCACCCCGACAAGCTAAGTACTTC.

The V and J genes are TRBV13 and TRBJ2-2; perhaps TRBD1 as D (5 bases). This CDR3 is 15 amino acids long. Germline V gene data show CDR1 as PRHDT and CDR2 as FYEKMQ (reference sequence). V lost 5 bases and J 0 bases, leaving 10 bases between the germline ends. This CDR3 reads CASSTGRPNTGELFF. The CDR3 coding sequence is TGTGCCAGCAGCACAGGTCGCCCGAACACCGGGGAGCTGTTTTTT.

The J gene is TRBJ2-1, the V gene TRBV18; 7 bases are shared with TRBD2. Germline-derived CDR1 and CDR2 are KGHSH and LQKENI. V gave up 4 bases and J gave up 0 bases; unmatched junction bases: 6. The CDR3 contains 16 residues. CDR3: CASSLTSAYSYNEQFF. The CDR3 nucleotides read TGTGCCAGCTCACTCACTAGCGCCTACTCCTACAATGAGCAGTTCTTC.

V gene TRBV27 combines with J gene TRBJ2-1, with 12 bases fitting TRBD2. The CDR3 runs 16 residues. V was pared by 4 bases and J by 4 bases, with 5 bases of the junction left unmatched. Germline CDR1 and CDR2: MNHEY and SMNVEV (reference sequence). CDR3 sequence: CASSSPSGRVYNEQFF. CDR3 bases: TGTGCCAGCAGTTCCCCTAGCGGGAGGGTGTACAATGAGCAGTTCTTC.

The chain joins TRBV19 to TRBJ2-2; no reliable D call. This CDR3 has 16 amino acids. V lost 4 bases and J lost 0, with 12 bases in between. CDR1 is LNHDA, CDR2 SQIVND, per germline (reference sequence). CDR3: CASSTRILANTGELFF. CDR3 nucleotide sequence: TGTGCCAGTAGTACCCGCATCCTAGCGAACACCGGGGAGCTGTTTTTT. The whole variable domain, remainder taken from reference TRBV19 and TRBJ2-2, is DGGITQSPKYLFRKEGQNVTLSCEQNLNHDAMYWYRQDPGQGLRLIYYSQIVNDFQKGDIAEGYSVSREKKESFPLTVTSAQKNPTAFYLCASSTRILANTGELFFGEGSRLTVL.

As to this clone: Other DNA sequences of this sample code for an identical CDR3. The chain employs TRBV5-1 and TRBJ2-3, with TRBD1 as a possible D gene (6 bases). V gave up 4 bases and J gave up 0 bases, with 12 bases separating them. This CDR3 is built from 15 residues. Germline V CDR1 and CDR2: SGHRS, YFSETQ. The CDR3: CASSPPGQSTDTQYF. CDR3 DNA sequence: TGCGCCAGCAGCCCCCCCGGACAGAGCACAGATACGCAGTATTTT.

This sequence joins TRBV7-9 and TRBJ1-4, with D hard to call. This CDR3 is built from 11 residues. Germline loops: CDR1 SEHNR, CDR2 FQNEAQ (reference sequence). Trimming pared 1 base from V and 14 bases from J, leaving 8 bases between. The CDR3 loop is CASSLGHTLFF. The CDR3 DNA reads TGTGCCAGCAGCTTAGGCCACACGCTGTTTTTT.

The chain employs TRBV30 and TRBJ2-7, with TRBD2 identical over 7 bases. After removal of 5 bases from V and 0 bases from J, the junction contained 10 bases not matched to a gene. Germline V gene lookup returns CDR1 GTSNPN and CDR2 SVGIG (reference sequence). This CDR3 contains 15 residues. This CDR3 reads CAWGSRQRDSYEQYF. Here the CDR3 DNA reads TGTGCCTGGGGGTCGCGGCAGCGGGACTCCTACGAGCAGTACTTC.

The genes are TRBV6-1 and TRBJ2-6; perhaps TRBD1 as D (5 bases). The V gene's germline CDR1 is MNHNS and CDR2 SASEGT. Deletions cut 8 bases from V and 0 bases from J, with 11 bases between. The CDR3 loop spans 15 amino acids. The CDR3 DNA reads TGTGCCAGCGGGGCAGAACTCTCTGGGGCCAACGTCCTGACTTTC. Translation: CASGAELSGANVLTF.

The rearrangement uses TRBV5-1 and TRBJ2-5; 7 positions agree with TRBD2. V trimming: 2 bases; J trimming: 5 bases; junction bases outside the gene matches: 6. CDR3 length equals 14 residues. Germline CDR1 SGHRS, CDR2 YFSETQ. CDR3 in DNA: TGCGCCAGCAGCTTAGCGGGACTGGGGGAGACCCAGTACTTC. This encodes CASSLAGLGETQYF.

The rearrangement uses TRBV29-1 and TRBJ2-1; 8 bases align to TRBD2. V was pared by 6 bases and J by 4 bases, with 5 bases of the junction left unmatched. CDR1 is SQVTM and CDR2 is ANQGSEA in the germline V gene. This CDR3 contains 13 residues. The CDR3 DNA is TGCAGCGTCAAGCGGGGGAATTACAATGAGCAGTTCTTC. This translates into CSVKRGNYNEQFF.

As DNA, the CDR3 is TGTGCCAGCAGCCTGAGTTCCGAGCAGTACTTC. It codes for CASSLSSEQYF. The gene calls are TRBV7-6 and TRBJ2-7; D ambiguous. V lost 5 bases and J 6 bases, leaving 8 bases between the germline ends. Germline V gene lookup returns CDR1 SGHVS and CDR2 FNYEAQ. This CDR3 is 11 amino acids long.

V usage is TRBV7-3 and J usage is TRBJ2-1, with 9 bases aligning to TRBD2. Unmatched junction bases numbered 11, after V lost 5 bases and J lost 6 bases. Germline V lookup: CDR1 SGHTA, CDR2 FQGTGA. The CDR3 sequence is 16 residues long. This CDR3 is CASSRHGREGFNEQFF. The CDR3 DNA is TGTGCCAGCAGCCGTCACGGGCGGGAGGGTTTCAATGAGCAGTTCTTC.

The genes are TRBV5-4 and TRBJ1-4, with no clear D. Per the germline V gene, CDR1 is SGHNT and CDR2 is YYREEE (reference sequence). Deletions cut 4 bases from V and 0 bases from J, with 10 bases between. The CDR3 covers 15 residues. CDR3 DNA sequence: TGTGCCAGCAGCGGTCACAGTGCAACTAATGAAAAACTGTTTTTT. Protein product: CASSGHSATNEKLFF.

The gene calls are TRBV2 and TRBJ2-7; TRBD1 aligns across 7 bases. CDR3 length: 12 residues. V was pared by 6 bases and J by 3 bases, with 2 bases of the junction left unmatched. Germline V gene data show CDR1 as SNHLY and CDR2 as FYNNEI. The DNA for the CDR3 is TGTGCCAGCAGAAGGGACAGCTACGAGCAGTACTTC. Its translation is CASRRDSYEQYF.

The rearrangement uses TRBV2 and TRBJ1-5; a possible D gene is TRBD1 (6 bases). This CDR3 has 16 amino acids. V shed 3 bases and J shed 2 bases, with 14 bases lying between them. The germline V gene encodes CDR1 SNHLY and CDR2 FYNNEI. For the CDR3, the DNA is TGTGCCAGCAGTGACTACGGACAGTCTCGCAATCAGCCCCAGCATTTT. It translates to CASSDYGQSRNQPQHF.

Details on this clone: As the CDR3 is not closed by the conserved phenylalanine or tryptophan, this likely results from a read error. V gene TRBV6-5 combines with J gene TRBJ1-5; TRBD1 aligns across 7 bases. The V segment lost 8 bases and the J segment 4 bases; nucleotides outside the gene matches: 11. This CDR3 has 15 amino acids. Germline V gene data show CDR1 as MNHEY and CDR2 as SVGAGI. CDR3: CASAPPGQSNQPQHV. In DNA form, the CDR3 reads TGTGCCAGCGCACCCCCGGGACAGAGTAATCAGCCCCAGCATGTT.

The chain combines TRBV5-1 with TRBJ1-1; 7 nucleotides align to TRBD1. The CDR3 sequence is 16 residues long. The ends lost 0 bases at V and 1 base at J; junction bases unmatched: 6. Germline-derived CDR1 and CDR2 are SGHRS and YFSETQ. The CDR3 loop reads CASSLEGAAANTEAFF. CDR3 nucleotides: TGCGCCAGCAGCTTGGAGGGGGCGGCGGCGAACACTGAAGCTTTCTTT.

V is TRBV2 and J is TRBJ2-5, with 9 bases matching TRBD1. Per the germline V gene, CDR1 is SNHLY and CDR2 is FYNNEI. This CDR3 contains 13 residues. The V gene end was trimmed by 7 bases and the J gene end by 2 bases; junction bases not matched to a gene: 2. This CDR3 reads CASMTGGQETQYF. DNA of the CDR3: TGTGCCAGCATGACAGGGGGACAAGAGACCCAGTACTTC.

This clone was counted a single time. The rearrangement links TRBV10-3 to TRBJ2-3; 11 bases line up with TRBD2. V trimming: 0 bases; J trimming: 5 bases; junction bases outside the gene matches: 10. CDR3 length equals 18 residues. Germline values: CDR1 ENHRY, CDR2 SYGVKD. The CDR3 nucleotides read TGTGCCATCAGTGAGTCGACCTCGCCTAGCGGGAGGTTAGATACGCAGTATTTT. It specifies CAISESTSPSGRLDTQYF.

This clone was detected only once. The chain combines TRBV11-1 with TRBJ2-5; 10 bases agree with TRBD2. V lost 5 bases and J lost 9; bases outside the gene matches: 18. The CDR3 has 17 amino acids. The germline V gene encodes CDR1 SGHAT and CDR2 FQDESV (reference sequence). The CDR3 spells CASSTRYGTSELAAQYF. CDR3 nucleotides: TGTGCCAGCAGCACCCGATACGGGACTAGCGAGTTGGCTGCCCAGTACTTC. Full variable domain (missing parts from reference TRBV11-1 and TRBJ2-5): EAEVAQSPRYKITEKSQAVAFWCDPISGHATLYWYRQILGQGPELLVQFQDESVVDDSQLPKDRFSAERLKGVDSTLKIQPAELGDSAMYLCASSTRYGTSELAAQYFGPGTRLLVL.

The chain combines TRBV7-9 with TRBJ2-5; D is possibly TRBD2 (6 bases). The CDR3 runs 13 residues. V dropped 5 bases and J dropped 5 bases, with 12 bases sitting between them. Germline CDR1 reads SEHNR; CDR2 reads FQNEAQ (reference sequence). CDR3 nucleotide sequence: TGTGCCAGCAGCCTTGGGGAGGAGGAGACCCAGTACTTC. Amino acids: CASSLGEEETQYF.

V usage is TRBV10-3 and J usage is TRBJ2-3, with D possibly being TRBD2 (5 bases). With 10 bases removed from V and 0 bases from J, the gap between germline ends came to 11 bases. CDR3 length: 13 amino acids. Germline CDR1 is ENHRY and CDR2 is SYGVKD. CDR3 DNA sequence: TGTGCCACCTGGACGGGAAGCACAGATACGCAGTATTTT. Encoded protein: CATWTGSTDTQYF.

This chain links TRBV28 with TRBJ2-2, with D unclear. The germline gives CDR1 MDHEN, CDR2 SYDVKM. The CDR3 has 15 amino acids. Trimming stripped 6 bases from V and 4 bases from J, with 15 bases between. CDR3 in amino acids: CASSSHAGPTGELFF. The DNA for the CDR3 is TGTGCCAGCAGCTCACACGCAGGTCCCACCGGGGAGCTGTTTTTT.

The CDR3 reads CASLLAGSSYNEQFF. The CDR3 bases are TGTGCCAGCCTCCTAGCGGGCAGCTCCTACAATGAGCAGTTCTTC. This chain links TRBV28 with TRBJ2-1; TRBD2 aligns across 8 bases. The CDR3 consists of 15 residues. J lost 0 bases, V lost 8 bases, and 6 bases had no gene match. Germline CDR1 and CDR2: MDHEN and SYDVKM. The full variable domain, its missing parts supplied by reference TRBV28 and TRBJ2-1, is DVKVTQSSRYLVKRTGEKVFLECVQDMDHENMFWYRQDPGLGLRLIYFSYDVKMKEKGDIPEGYSVSREKKERFSLILESASTNQTSMYLCASLLAGSSYNEQFFGPGTRLTVL.

The gene calls are TRBV7-9 and TRBJ2-2; D ambiguous. The V end lost 1 base, the J end lost 9 bases, and 9 bases lay between the germline ends. From germline, CDR1 is SEHNR and CDR2 FQNEAQ (reference sequence). The CDR3 extends over 13 amino acids. The CDR3 is CASSLGLYWELFF. Here the CDR3 DNA reads TGTGCCAGCAGCTTAGGACTGTACTGGGAGCTGTTTTTT.

The chain uses TRBV28 and TRBJ2-5; 9 nucleotides align to TRBD1. This CDR3 spans 13 amino acids. The ends lost 4 bases at V and 5 bases at J; junction bases unmatched: 2. The V gene's germline CDR1 is MDHEN and CDR2 SYDVKM. CDR3 in DNA: TGTGCCAGCAGTTCGGGGACAGGGGAGACCCAGTACTTC. Residues: CASSSGTGETQYF.